Following are 6 T cell receptor beta chains from one sample sequenced in a study of T-cell memory formation after mild COVID-19. TCRdb recomputed calls from the 5' RACE reads with MiXCR, one row per CDR3 protein. The sample records 240,000 or so distinct CDR3 sequences, roughly 10% being singletons. Sequencing was done on a sample of PBMCs or a T cell subset sorted from them (not recorded which). The receptor set was obtained from a man between 18 and 29 years old who had mild COVID-19 (a few samples of this study predate the infection). Cell type and time point are not known.

This clonotype came up many times. The chain couples TRBV7-8 to TRBJ1-1; D not resolved. CDR1 SGHVS and CDR2 FQNEAQ come from the germline V gene. V gave up 1 base and J gave up 5 bases, with 11 bases separating them. The CDR3 loop spans 14 amino acids. As DNA, the CDR3 is TGTGCCAGCAGCTTAGTGACGGGAGGGACTGAAGCTTTCTTT. Protein product: CASSLVTGGTEAFF. The full variable domain, with the rest looked up from reference TRBV7-8 and TRBJ1-1, is GAGVSQSPRYKVAKRGQDVALRCDPISGHVSLFWYQQALGQGPEFLTYFQNEAQLDKSGLPSDRFFAERPEGSVSTLKIQRTQQEDSAVYLCASSLVTGGTEAFFGQGTRLTVV.

This clonotype was observed at least ten times. The rearrangement links TRBV7-2 to TRBJ2-1, with TRBD2 matching over 9 bases. The germline V gene encodes CDR1 SGHTA and CDR2 FQGNSA. V trimming: 5 bases; J trimming: 9 bases; junction bases outside the gene matches: 17. The CDR3 extends over 17 amino acids. DNA for the CDR3: TGTGCCAGCAGCCCCCCAGTGGGAGCGGGGGGCCGAGGTGAGCAGTTCTTC. Translating gives CASSPPVGAGGRGEQFF.

This clonotype was counted only a few times. The chain links TRBV20-1 to TRBJ1-1; D gene unclear. This CDR3 region has 15 residues. Germline V gene lookup returns CDR1 DFQATT and CDR2 SNEGSKA (reference sequence). V was clipped by 2 bases and J by 0 bases, with 13 bases between them. CDR3 region: CSARWALGMNTEAFF. The CDR3 DNA sequence: TGCAGTGCTAGATGGGCGCTTGGAATGAACACTGAAGCTTTCTTT.

This clonotype was seen a few times. This sequence joins TRBV4-1 and TRBJ1-2, with D unclear. This CDR3 region has 17 residues. Trimming took 1 base from V and 4 from J, leaving 19 bases between them. Germline V gene sequence: CDR1 MGHRA, CDR2 YSYEKL. The CDR3 DNA is TGCGCCAGCAGCCAAGTAATTGACTCCCCTTGGACCTATGGCTACACCTTC. It codes for CASSQVIDSPWTYGYTF.

This clonotype was seen only a few times. The V and J genes are TRBV7-9 and TRBJ1-1; 8 nucleotides line up with TRBD1. J lost 7 bases, V lost 1 base, and 5 bases had no gene match. This CDR3 contains 14 residues. The germline CDR1 and CDR2 sequences are SEHNR and FQNEAQ (reference sequence). Written as DNA, the CDR3 is TGTGCCAGCAGCTTAGGGACAGGGTCGGGTGAAGCTTTCTTT. It codes for CASSLGTGSGEAFF. The variable domain in full, with the rest retrieved from reference TRBV7-9 and TRBJ1-1, is DTGVSQNPRHKITKRGQNVTFRCDPISEHNRLYWYRQTLGQGPEFLTYFQNEAQLEKSRLLSDRFSAERPKGSFSTLEIQRTEQGDSAMYLCASSLGTGSGEAFFGQGTRLTVV.

This clonotype was picked up a small number of times. The junction differs from germline at one of its ends, possibly a read error. The chain is built from TRBV6-1 and TRBJ2-5; 9 positions match TRBD2. This CDR3 has 14 residues. The V gene's germline CDR1 is MNHNS and CDR2 SASEGT. CDR3 sequence reads: CASCERGESETQYF. DNA for the CDR3: TGTGCCAGCTGTGAGCGGGGGGAGTCAGAGACCCAGTACTTC.